This TCR beta chain was sequenced in a study of cytomegalovirus exposure and HLA in healthy donors. Study-wide points: Exclusion applied to some V segments, including TRBV6-2 and TRBV6-3, as they were indistinguishable. A later analysis linked a missense variant in DCLRE1C to the trimming of TCR beta V and J genes.

PCR involved 60 Vbeta and 13 Jbeta primers. Produced via immunoSEQ multiplex PCR; TCRdb's table is partial and in-frame only. The profile shows 55,000 to 65,000 clones, roughly 90% of them singletons. Points on this clone: Its antigen remains unknown.

The length of the CDR3 is 14 residues. V lost 5 bases and J lost 5; bases outside the gene matches: 3. CDR1 LNHDA and CDR2 SQIVND come from the germline V gene (reference sequence). The receptor's source is a man aged 25-45 years in good health and CMV-seropositive. Sequenced: PBMCs. This chain connects TRBV19 to TRBJ2-7, with 13 bases fitting TRBD2. CDR3 region: CASSSGLAGHEQYF. The CDR3 nucleotides read TGTGCCAGTAGTTCGGGACTAGCGGGACACGAGCAGTACTTC.